The rows below give T cell receptor beta chains drawn from one sample of a study of glioma-infiltrating T cells. MiXCR was run by TCRdb on the multiplex PCR reads, yielding one entry per CDR3 protein. This sample has about 210,000 distinct CDR3 sequences, with more than 30% found just once. Input material: glioma tissue, nonneoplastic brain tissue, or PBMCs (not recorded which). These receptors were collected from a human donor with low-grade glioma or glioblastoma, undergoing nonglioma brain surgery, or in good health (not recorded which). CDR3s include the opening cysteine and the closing phenylalanine or tryptophan. The D gene is left open where the match is weak. Not every row has a clone size; where given, it reads once, few, many or a size class.

>.|.|TRBV24-1|TRBJ2-7
CATSGPDSPEQYF
TGTGCCACCAGTGGCCCGGACAGCCCCGAGCAGTACTTC
>.|many|TRBV7-3|TRBJ1-1
CASSSGRGNTEAFF
TGTGCCAGCAGCTCAGGGAGGGGGAACACTGAAGCTTTCTTT
>.|few|TRBV4-2|TRBJ2-1
CASSQVGAAVAPFF
TGTGCCAGCAGCCAAGTCGGGGCTGCGGTAGCTCCGTTCTTC
>.|many|TRBV25-1|TRBJ2-7
CASSTGEGPYEQYF
TGTGCCAGCAGTACGGGTGAGGGACCCTACGAGCAGTACTTC
>TRBD1|.|TRBV20-1|TRBJ2-5
CSASNPGQGMGTQYF
TGCAGTGCTTCTAACCCGGGACAGGGGATGGGGACCCAGTACTTC
>TRBD1|many|TRBV10-3|TRBJ1-3
CAIWDRGTGGNTIYF
TGTGCCATCTGGGACAGGGGTACAGGAGGAAACACCATATATTTT
>TRBD1|.|TRBV29-1|TRBJ1-1
CSVELGQLNTEAFF
TGCAGCGTTGAACTGGGACAGTTGAACACTGAAGCTTTCTTT
>.|many|TRBV6-1|TRBJ2-1
CATAVLPLSSYNEQFF
TGTGCCACCGCCGTCCTGCCCCTCAGCTCCTACAATGAGCAGTTCTTC
>.|many|TRBV7-2|TRBJ2-1
CASSLSRVDEQFF
TGTGCCAGCAGCCTTAGTAGGGTGGATGAGCAGTTCTTC
>TRBD2|.|TRBV24-1|TRBJ2-1
CATSDSTSGSSNEQFF
TGTGCCACCAGTGATTCGACTAGCGGGAGTTCCAATGAGCAGTTCTTC
>.|few|TRBV19|TRBJ1-4
CASSQNPRDTKREKLFF
TGTGCCAGTAGTCAGAACCCCCGGGACACCAAACGGGAAAAACTGTTTTTT
>TRBD2|.|TRBV7-2|TRBJ2-2
CASSLTTAGGPDTGELFF
TGTGCCAGCAGCTTAACCACCGCGGGAGGGCCGGACACCGGGGAGCTGTTTTTT
>TRBD1|few|TRBV5-4|TRBJ2-7
CASSSRTGSSYEQYF
TGTGCCAGCAGCTCGCGGACAGGGAGCTCCTACGAGCAGTACTTC
>TRBD2|many|TRBV4-3|TRBJ2-3
CASSQDRKAGASVADTQYF
TGCGCCAGCAGCCAAGATAGGAAAGCGGGAGCGTCTGTCGCAGATACGCAGTATTTT
>.|many|TRBV5-4|TRBJ1-5
CASSSASGQNDSNQPQHF
TGTGCCAGCAGCTCGGCCAGCGGACAGAATGATAGCAATCAGCCCCAGCATTTT
>.|many|TRBV20-1|TRBJ1-3
CSAGRVDSGNTIYF
TGCAGTGCAGGGCGAGTGGACTCTGGAAACACCATATATTTT
>TRBD1|few|TRBV5-5|TRBJ2-2
CASSRLGQGASNTGELFF
TGTGCCAGCAGCCGGCTAGGACAGGGGGCCTCGAACACCGGGGAGCTGTTTTTT
>.|many|TRBV6-1|TRBJ2-7
CASRNQKVLYYEQYF
TGTGCCAGCAGAAACCAAAAGGTTCTTTACTACGAGCAGTACTTC
>.|.|TRBV6-2/TRBV6-3|TRBJ1-1
CASSDDAEPRGTEAFF
TGTGCCAGCAGTGACGATGCAGAACCTAGGGGCACTGAGGCTTTCTTT
>.|.|TRBV9|TRBJ1-6
CASSVATRLNSPLHF
TGTGCCAGCAGCGTAGCTACAAGGCTCAATTCACCCCTCCACTTT
>TRBD1|many|TRBV6-2/TRBV6-3|TRBJ1-1
CASRDRGEGTEAFF
TGTGCCAGCAGGGACAGGGGTGAGGGCACTGAAGCTTTCTTT
>.|once|TRBV20-1|TRBJ1-5
CSARGGNQPQHF
TGCAGTGCTAGGGGGGGAAATCAGCCCCAGCATTTC
>TRBD1|many|TRBV2|TRBJ1-3
CASSVTGDSGNTIYF
TGTGCCAGCAGTGTGACAGGGGACTCTGGAAACACCATATATTTT
>TRBD2|few|TRBV24-1|TRBJ2-5
CATSDLLSETSGNQETQYF
TGTGCCACCAGTGATTTGCTTTCTGAGACTAGCGGTAACCAAGAGACCCAGTACTTC
>TRBD2|.|TRBV3-1|TRBJ2-7
CASSPTSGQSTSSYEQYF
TGTGCCAGCAGCCCGACTAGCGGGCAGAGTACCAGCTCCTACGAGCAGTACTTC
>.|few|TRBV29-1|TRBJ2-3
CSVEAGGTDTQYF
TGCAGCGTTGAAGCGGGCGGCACAGATACGCAGTATTTT
>.|many|TRBV28|TRBJ2-7
CASSTSAYEQYF
TGTGCCAGCAGCACTTCGGCCTACGAGCAGTACTTC
>TRBD2|.|TRBV28|TRBJ2-1
CASTPGGTYEQFF
TGTGCCAGCACCCCGGGGGGGACCTATGAGCAGTTCTTC
>TRBD2|many|TRBV29-1|TRBJ2-1
CSGGLAYNNEQFF
TGCAGCGGTGGACTAGCGTACAACAATGAGCAGTTCTTC
>TRBD1|.|TRBV7-9|TRBJ1-2
CASSGHDRAYGYTF
TGTGCCAGCAGTGGTCATGACAGGGCCTATGGCTACACCTTC
>.|few|TRBV19|TRBJ1-2
CASSVGYGYTF
TGTGCCAGCTCGGTCGGGTATGGCTACACCTTC
>.|many|TRBV6-2/TRBV6-3|TRBJ2-3
CASSYSIGGNTQYF
TGTGCCAGCAGTTACTCGATCGGTGGAAATACGCAGTATTTT
>TRBD2|.|TRBV27|TRBJ2-3
CASSLTLAGTADTQYF
TGTGCCAGCAGTTTGACACTAGCGGGAACTGCTGATACGCAGTATTTT
>.|.|TRBV5-1|TRBJ2-7
CASSPLPGTAYEQYF
TGCGCCAGCAGTCCGCTACCTGGTACCGCCTACGAGCAGTACTTC
>TRBD2|few|TRBV29-1|TRBJ2-7
CSVGRGLNSYEQYF
TGCAGCGTTGGTAGGGGACTAAACTCCTACGAGCAGTACTTC
>TRBD1|many|TRBV28|TRBJ2-7
CASSPYRQGPHYYEQYF
TGTGCCAGCAGTCCGTACCGACAGGGGCCGCACTACTACGAGCAGTACTTC
>TRBD1|.|TRBV10-3|TRBJ1-2
CAINGQGAVGYTF
TGTGCCATCAACGGACAGGGGGCGGTTGGCTACACCTTC
>TRBD2|.|TRBV20-1|TRBJ2-1
CSALLAGSSYNEQFF
TGCAGTGCTCTACTAGCGGGAAGCTCCTACAATGAGCAGTTCTTC
>.|many|TRBV27|TRBJ2-1
CASSEGNNEQFF
TGTGCCAGCAGTGAGGGGAACAATGAGCAGTTCTTC
>TRBD1|.|TRBV11-3|TRBJ2-3
CASSQWTGGTDTQYF
TGTGCCAGCAGCCAATGGACAGGGGGGACAGATACGCAGTATTTT
>.|many|TRBV6-2/TRBV6-3|TRBJ2-5
CASSYSTALYQETQYF
TGTGCCAGCAGTTACTCGACAGCGCTATATCAAGAGACCCAGTACTTC